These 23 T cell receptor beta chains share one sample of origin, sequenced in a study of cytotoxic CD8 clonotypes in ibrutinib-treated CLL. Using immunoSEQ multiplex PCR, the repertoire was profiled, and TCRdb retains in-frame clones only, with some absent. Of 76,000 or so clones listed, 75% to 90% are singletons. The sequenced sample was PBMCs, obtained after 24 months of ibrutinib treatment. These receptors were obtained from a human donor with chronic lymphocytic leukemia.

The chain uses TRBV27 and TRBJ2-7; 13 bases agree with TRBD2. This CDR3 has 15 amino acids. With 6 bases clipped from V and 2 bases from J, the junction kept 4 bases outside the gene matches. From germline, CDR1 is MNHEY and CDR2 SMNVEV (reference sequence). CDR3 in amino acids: CASSSGLAGTYEQYF. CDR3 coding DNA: TGTGCCAGCAGCTCGGGACTAGCGGGAACCTACGAGCAGTACTTC.

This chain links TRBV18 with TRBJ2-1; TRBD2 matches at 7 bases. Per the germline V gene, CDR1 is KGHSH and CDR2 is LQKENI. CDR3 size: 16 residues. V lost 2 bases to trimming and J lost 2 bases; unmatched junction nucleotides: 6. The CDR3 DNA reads TGTGCCAGCTCACCATCGGGGGGTGGGACCTACAATGAGCAGTTCTTC. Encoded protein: CASSPSGGGTYNEQFF.

CDR3 nucleotides: TGTGCCAGTCTTCCAGACAGGGGGCGTGGGGAGACCCAGTACTTC. Its translation is CASLPDRGRGETQYF. The chain links TRBV19 to TRBJ2-5; 10 nucleotides match TRBD1. Germline V gives CDR1 LNHDA, CDR2 SQIVND (reference sequence). CDR3 length: 15 residues. After removal of 8 bases from V and 5 bases from J, the junction contained 11 bases not matched to a gene.

CDR3 amino acids: CASSLAGPRETQYF. Here the CDR3 DNA reads TGTGCCAGCAGCTTAGCGGGGCCCCGGGAGACCCAGTACTTC. This chain links TRBV5-4 with TRBJ2-5; 7 bases map to TRBD2. The CDR3 totals 14 residues. Germline CDR1 is SGHNT and CDR2 is YYREEE (reference sequence). Trimming took 2 bases from V and 5 from J; bases not matched to a gene: 6. The variable domain in full, with the rest retrieved from reference TRBV5-4 and TRBJ2-5, is ETGVTQSPTHLIKTRGQQVTLRCSSQSGHNTVSWYQQALGQGPQFIFQYYREEENGRGNFPPRFSGLQFPNYSSELNVNALELDDSALYLCASSLAGPRETQYFGPGTRLLVL.

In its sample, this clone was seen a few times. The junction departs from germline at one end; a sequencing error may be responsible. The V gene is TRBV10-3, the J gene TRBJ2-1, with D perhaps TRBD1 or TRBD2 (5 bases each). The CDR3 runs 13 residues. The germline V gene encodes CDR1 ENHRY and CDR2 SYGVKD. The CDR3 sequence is CASSDSGLSEQFF. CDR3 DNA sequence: TGTGCCAGCAGTGACTCGGGGCTTAGTGAGCAGTTCTTC.

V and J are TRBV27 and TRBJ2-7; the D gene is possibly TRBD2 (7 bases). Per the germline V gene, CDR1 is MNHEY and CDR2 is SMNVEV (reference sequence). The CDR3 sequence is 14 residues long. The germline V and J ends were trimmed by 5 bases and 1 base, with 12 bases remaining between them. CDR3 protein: CASSRTAGSYEQYF. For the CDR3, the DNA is TGTGCCAGCAGTCGGACAGCGGGGTCCTACGAGCAGTACTTC.

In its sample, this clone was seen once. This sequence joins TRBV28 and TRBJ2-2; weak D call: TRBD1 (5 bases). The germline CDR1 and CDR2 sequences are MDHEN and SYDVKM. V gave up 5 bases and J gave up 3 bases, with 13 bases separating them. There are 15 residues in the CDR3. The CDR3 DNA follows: TGTGCCAGCAGTCCACCAGACAGATACACCGGGGAGCTGTTTTTT. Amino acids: CASSPPDRYTGELFF.

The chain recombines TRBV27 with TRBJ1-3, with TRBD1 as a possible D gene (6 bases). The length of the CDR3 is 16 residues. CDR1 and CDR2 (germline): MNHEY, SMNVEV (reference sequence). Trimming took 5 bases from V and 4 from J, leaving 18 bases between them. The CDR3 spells CASSPGTRQSGNTIYF. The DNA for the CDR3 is TGTGCCAGCAGTCCCGGGACACGCCAGTCCGGAAACACCATATATTTT.

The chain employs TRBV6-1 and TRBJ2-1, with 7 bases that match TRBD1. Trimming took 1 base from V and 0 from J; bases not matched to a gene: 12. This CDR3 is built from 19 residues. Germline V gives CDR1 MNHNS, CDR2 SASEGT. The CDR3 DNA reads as TGTGCCAGCAGTGAAGAGGCAGGGGGTTTATTTCTCTCCTACAATGAGCAGTTCTTC. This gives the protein CASSEEAGGLFLSYNEQFF.

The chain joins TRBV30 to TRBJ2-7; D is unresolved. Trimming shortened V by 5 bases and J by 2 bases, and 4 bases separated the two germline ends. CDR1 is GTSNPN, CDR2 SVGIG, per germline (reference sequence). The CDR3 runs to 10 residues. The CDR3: CAWGAYEQYF. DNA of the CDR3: TGTGCCTGGGGAGCCTACGAGCAGTACTTC.

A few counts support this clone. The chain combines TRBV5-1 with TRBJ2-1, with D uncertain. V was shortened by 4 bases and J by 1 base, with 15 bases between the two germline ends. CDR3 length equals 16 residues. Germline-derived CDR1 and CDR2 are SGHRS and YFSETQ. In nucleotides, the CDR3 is TGCGCCAGCAGCCAGAATCCGACTCTGTCCTACAATGAGCAGTTCTTC. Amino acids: CASSQNPTLSYNEQFF.

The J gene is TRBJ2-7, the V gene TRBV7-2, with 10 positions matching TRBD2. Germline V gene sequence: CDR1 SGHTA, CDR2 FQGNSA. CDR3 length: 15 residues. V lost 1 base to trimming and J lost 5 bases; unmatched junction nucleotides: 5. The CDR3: CASSLEPSGSNEQYF. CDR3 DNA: TGTGCCAGCAGCTTAGAGCCTAGCGGGAGTAACGAGCAGTACTTC. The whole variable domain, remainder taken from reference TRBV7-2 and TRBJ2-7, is GAGVSQSPSNKVTEKGKDVELRCDPISGHTALYWYRQSLGQGLEFLIYFQGNSAPDKSGLPSDRFSAERTGGSVSTLTIQRTQQEDSAVYLCASSLEPSGSNEQYFGPGTRLTVT.

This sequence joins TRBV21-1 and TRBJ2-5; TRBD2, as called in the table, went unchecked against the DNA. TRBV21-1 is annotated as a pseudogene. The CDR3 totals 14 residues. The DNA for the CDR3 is TGTGCCAGCAGCCTTCGGGAGGTTAAAGAGACCCAGTACTTC. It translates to CASSLREVKETQYF.

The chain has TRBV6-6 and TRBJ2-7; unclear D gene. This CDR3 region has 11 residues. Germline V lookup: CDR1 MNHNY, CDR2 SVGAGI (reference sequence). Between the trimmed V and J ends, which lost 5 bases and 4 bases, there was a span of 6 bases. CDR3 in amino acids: CASSPSYEQYF. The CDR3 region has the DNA TGTGCCAGCAGTCCCTCGTACGAGCAGTACTTC.

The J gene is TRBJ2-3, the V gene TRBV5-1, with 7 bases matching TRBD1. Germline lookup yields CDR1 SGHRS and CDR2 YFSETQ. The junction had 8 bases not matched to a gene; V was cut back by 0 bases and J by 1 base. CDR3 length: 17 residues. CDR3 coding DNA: TGCGCCAGCAGCTTGGTGATAGGGGGCTTCGGCACAGATACGCAGTATTTT. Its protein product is CASSLVIGGFGTDTQYF. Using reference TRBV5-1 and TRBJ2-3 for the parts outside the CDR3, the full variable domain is KAGVTQTPRYLIKTRGQQVTLSCSPISGHRSVSWYQQTPGQGLQFLFEYFSETQRNKGNFPGRFSGRQFSNSRSEMNVSTLELGDSALYLCASSLVIGGFGTDTQYFGPGTRLTVL.

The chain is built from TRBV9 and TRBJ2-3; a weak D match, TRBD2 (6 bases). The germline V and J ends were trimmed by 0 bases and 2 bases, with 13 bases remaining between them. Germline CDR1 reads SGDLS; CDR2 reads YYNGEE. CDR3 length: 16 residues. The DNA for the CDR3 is TGTGCCAGCAGCGTAGTGCCTAGCGCGGACACAGATACGCAGTATTTT. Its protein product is CASSVVPSADTDTQYF.

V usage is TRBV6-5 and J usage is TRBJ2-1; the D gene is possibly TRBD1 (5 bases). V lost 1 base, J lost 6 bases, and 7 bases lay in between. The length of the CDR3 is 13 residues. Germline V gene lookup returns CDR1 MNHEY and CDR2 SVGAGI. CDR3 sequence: CASSYFQGNEQFF. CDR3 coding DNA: TGTGCCAGCAGTTACTTCCAGGGCAATGAGCAGTTCTTC.

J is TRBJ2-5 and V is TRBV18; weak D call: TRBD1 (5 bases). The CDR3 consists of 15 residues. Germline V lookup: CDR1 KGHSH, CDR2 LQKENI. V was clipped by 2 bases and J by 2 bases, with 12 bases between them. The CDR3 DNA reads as TGTGCCAGCTCACCAACGGTCAGGGTACAAGAGACCCAGTACTTC. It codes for CASSPTVRVQETQYF.

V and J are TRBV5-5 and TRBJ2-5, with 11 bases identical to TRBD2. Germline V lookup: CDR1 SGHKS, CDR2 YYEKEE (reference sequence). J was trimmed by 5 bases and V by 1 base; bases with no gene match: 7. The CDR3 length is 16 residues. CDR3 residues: CASSLLASGRWETQYF. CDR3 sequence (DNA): TGTGCCAGCAGCTTGTTGGCTAGCGGGAGGTGGGAGACCCAGTACTTC.

The CDR3 DNA reads TGTGCCATCCGAGCACAGGATGAAGCTTTCTTT. It yields the protein CAIRAQDEAFF. The chain links TRBV10-3 to TRBJ1-1; tentatively, D is TRBD1 (5 bases). Germline CDR1 is ENHRY and CDR2 is SYGVKD. V was pared by 8 bases and J by 7 bases, with 11 bases between. The CDR3 loop spans 11 amino acids.

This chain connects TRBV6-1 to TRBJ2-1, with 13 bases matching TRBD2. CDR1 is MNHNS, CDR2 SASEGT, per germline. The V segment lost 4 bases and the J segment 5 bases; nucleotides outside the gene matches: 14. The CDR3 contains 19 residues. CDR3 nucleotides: TGTGCCAGCAGTGGCCGGACAGGCACAGGGACTAGCGGGAACAATGAGCAGTTCTTC. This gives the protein CASSGRTGTGTSGNNEQFF.

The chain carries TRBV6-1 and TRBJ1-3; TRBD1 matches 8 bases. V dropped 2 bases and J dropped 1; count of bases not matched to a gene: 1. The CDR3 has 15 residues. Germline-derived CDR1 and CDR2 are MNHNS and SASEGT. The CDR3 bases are TGTGCCAGCAGTGAAAGGACAGGGTCTGGAAACACCATATATTTT. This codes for CASSERTGSGNTIYF.

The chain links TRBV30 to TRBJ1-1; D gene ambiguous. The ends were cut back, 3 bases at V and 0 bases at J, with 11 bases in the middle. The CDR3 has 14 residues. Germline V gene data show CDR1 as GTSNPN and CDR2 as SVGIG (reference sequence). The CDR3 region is CAWRRIGVNTEAFF. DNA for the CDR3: TGTGCCTGGAGACGAATCGGGGTGAACACTGAAGCTTTCTTT.